This T cell receptor (beta chain) came from a study of blood T cell repertoires in COVID-19. Germline values: CDR1 SGHAT, CDR2 FQNNGV. This CDR3 spans 12 amino acids. V lost 1 base and J 4 bases, leaving 5 bases between the germline ends. Sequencing was performed with immunoSEQ multiplex PCR; in TCRdb, only in-frame clones are kept and a portion is missing. The table lists roughly 220,000 clones, roughly 80% of them singletons. Those who participated ranged in age from about 18 to 89 years and resided in about two dozen US areas. The chain uses TRBV11-2 and TRBJ2-7, with D uncertain. This TCR was recovered from a woman in her forties with acute COVID-19. Material for sequencing was PBMCs or T cells enriched from blood (not recorded which). CDR3 nucleotide sequence: TGTGCCAGCAGCTTAGCCACTTACGAGCAGTACTTC. Protein sequence: CASSLATYEQYF.